The 2 T cell receptor beta chains listed next were all sequenced from one sample in a study of tissue T cells after allogeneic stem cell transplantation. The data were produced by immunoSEQ multiplex PCR, yet TCRdb's version contains in-frame clones alone and is incomplete. Seen here are 1,500 to 2,000 clones, under 60% observed once, and the top ten hold roughly a third. The time point: mouse harvest day 14 after allogeneic transplant. Mouse grafts combined 10^7 T-cell-depleted bone marrow cells with 10^6 splenic CD5+ T cells. The sequencing sample was made of spleen. The receptors were sampled from a female BALB/c mouse given C57BL/6 T cells with graft-versus-host disease after an allogeneic hematopoietic cell transplant.

To note about this clone: At one end the junction does not follow the germline gene, possibly because of a read error. Gene names are the mouse ones. The read ends 1 residue before the CDR3 terminus; that terminus is restored from the germline J gene. This sequence joins TRBV29 and TRBJ1-4, with a weak D call TRBD1 (5 bases). The CDR3 contains 16 residues. Germline V gives CDR1 MSHET, CDR2 SYDVDS. CDR3 loop: CPSRLPRTISNARLFF. CDR3 DNA (partial): TGTCCTAGCCGTTTACCCCGGACAATTTCCAACGCAAGATTATTT.

About this clone: Mouse names are used for the genes. The missing CDR3 end, 1 residue past where the read stops, is filled in from the germline J gene. V gene TRBV29 combines with J gene TRBJ2-7; 8 nucleotides line up with TRBD2. J gave up 4 bases and V 7 bases, and 9 bases lay outside the gene matches. The CDR3 has 14 residues. The germline V gene encodes CDR1 MSHET and CDR2 SYDVDS. The covered CDR3 bases are TGTGCTAGCATCGCCTGGGGGGCGCGATATGAACAGTAC. The encoded protein is CASIAWGARYEQY. The whole CDR3 is CASIAWGARYEQYF.